This T cell receptor (beta chain) was profiled in a study of identical twins. V lost 0 bases and J 7 bases, leaving 19 bases between the germline ends. The CDR3 loop spans 17 amino acids. In germline, CDR1 is LGHNA, CDR2 YSLEER. A universal primer site came from template switching; cDNA carried unique molecular identifiers. MiXCR was run by TCRdb on the 5' RACE reads, yielding one entry per CDR3 protein. Among 640,000 or so distinct CDR3 sequences listed, less than 7% were seen once. This clonotype occurred many times. The receptor was derived from a man younger than 30 in good health. The J gene is TRBJ2-1, the V gene TRBV4-3, with a possible D match to TRBD1 (5 bases). Sequencing was carried out using naive T cells sorted from blood. The CDR3 DNA is TGCGCCAGCAGCCAAGATTCAAAGGGGCGGCCATCAAATGAGCAGTTCTTC. This codes for CASSQDSKGRPSNEQFF.